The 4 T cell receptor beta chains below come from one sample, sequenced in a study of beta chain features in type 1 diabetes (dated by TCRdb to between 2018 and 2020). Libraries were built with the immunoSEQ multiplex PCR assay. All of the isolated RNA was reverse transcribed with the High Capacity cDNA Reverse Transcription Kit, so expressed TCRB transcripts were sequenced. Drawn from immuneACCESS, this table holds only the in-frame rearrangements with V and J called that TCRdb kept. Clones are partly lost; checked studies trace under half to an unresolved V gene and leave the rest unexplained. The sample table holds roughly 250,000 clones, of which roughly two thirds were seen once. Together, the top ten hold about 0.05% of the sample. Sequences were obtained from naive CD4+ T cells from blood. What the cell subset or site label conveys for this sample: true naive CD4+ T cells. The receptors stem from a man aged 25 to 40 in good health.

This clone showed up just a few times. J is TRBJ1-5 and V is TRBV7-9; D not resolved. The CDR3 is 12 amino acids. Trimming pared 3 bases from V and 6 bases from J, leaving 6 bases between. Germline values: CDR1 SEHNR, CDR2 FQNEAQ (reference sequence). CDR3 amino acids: CASSLPSQPQHF. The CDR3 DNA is TGTGCCAGCAGCTTGCCGAGTCAGCCCCAGCATTTT. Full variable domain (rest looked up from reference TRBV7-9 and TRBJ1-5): DTGVSQNPRHKITKRGQNVTFRCDPISEHNRLYWYRQTLGQGPEFLTYFQNEAQLEKSRLLSDRFSAERPKGSFSTLEIQRTEQGDSAMYLCASSLPSQPQHFGDGTRLSIL.

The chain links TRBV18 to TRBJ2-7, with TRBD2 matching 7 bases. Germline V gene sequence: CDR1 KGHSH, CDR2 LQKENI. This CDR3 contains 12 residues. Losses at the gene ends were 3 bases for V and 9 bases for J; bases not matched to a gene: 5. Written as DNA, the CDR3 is TGTGCCAGCTCACCTGGGGAGGGGAGGCAGTACTTC. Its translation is CASSPGEGRQYF.

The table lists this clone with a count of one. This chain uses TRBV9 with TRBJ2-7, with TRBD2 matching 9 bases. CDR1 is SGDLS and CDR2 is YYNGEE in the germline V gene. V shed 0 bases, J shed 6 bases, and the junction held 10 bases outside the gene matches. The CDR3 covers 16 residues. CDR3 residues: CASSVASRSGGSEQYF. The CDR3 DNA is TGTGCCAGCAGCGTAGCAAGCCGAAGCGGGGGGTCCGAGCAGTACTTC.

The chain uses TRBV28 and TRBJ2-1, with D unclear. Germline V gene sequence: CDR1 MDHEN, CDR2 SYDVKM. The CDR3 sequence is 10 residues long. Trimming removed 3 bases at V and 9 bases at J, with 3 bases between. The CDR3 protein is CASSFREQFF. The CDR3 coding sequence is TGTGCCAGCAGTTTCCGTGAGCAGTTCTTC.